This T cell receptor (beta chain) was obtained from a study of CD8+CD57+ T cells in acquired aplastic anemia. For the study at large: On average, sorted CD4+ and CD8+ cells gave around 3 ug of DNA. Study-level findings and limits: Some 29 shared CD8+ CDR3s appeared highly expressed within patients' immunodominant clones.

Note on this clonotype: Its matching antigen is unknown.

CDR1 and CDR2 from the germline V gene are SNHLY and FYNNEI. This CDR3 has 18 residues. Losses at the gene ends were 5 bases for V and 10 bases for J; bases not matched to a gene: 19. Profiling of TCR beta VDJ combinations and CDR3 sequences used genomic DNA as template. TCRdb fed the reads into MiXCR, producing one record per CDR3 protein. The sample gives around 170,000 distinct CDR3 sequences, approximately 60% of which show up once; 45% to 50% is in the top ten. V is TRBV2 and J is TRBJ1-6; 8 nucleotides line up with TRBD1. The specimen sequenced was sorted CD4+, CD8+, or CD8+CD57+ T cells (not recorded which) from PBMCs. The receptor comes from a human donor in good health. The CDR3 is CASSSPVGLGQALSPLHF. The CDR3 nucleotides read TGTGCCAGCAGTTCCCCGGTGGGTTTGGGACAGGCCCTCTCACCCCTCCACTTT.